These 17 T cell receptor beta chains were all obtained from the same sample, sequenced in a study of shared clonotypes between healthy human individuals. Libraries were prepared by immunoSEQ multiplex PCR; TCRdb keeps only in-frame clonotypes and omits some of them. The repertoire holds more than 2 million clones, with 90% to 97% as singletons. Sequenced material: naive CD4+ T cells sorted from blood. Subset of the sample: CD45RA+ positively selected. Receptor source: a young man in good health.

The V gene is TRBV6-1, the J gene TRBJ1-2; D is undetermined. The CDR3 is made up of 13 amino acids. V lost 6 bases and J lost 0, with 8 bases in between. The V gene's germline CDR1 is MNHNS and CDR2 SASEGT. CDR3 in amino acids: CASRADSNYGYTF. For the CDR3, the DNA is TGTGCCAGCAGAGCCGACTCTAACTATGGCTACACCTTC.

The chain couples TRBV6-5 to TRBJ1-2, with a possible D match to TRBD1 (5 bases). The CDR3 is 14 amino acids. V was clipped by 4 bases and J by 2 bases, with 11 bases between them. Germline values: CDR1 MNHEY, CDR2 SVGAGI. The CDR3 sequence is CASSFADTNYGYTF. CDR3 DNA: TGTGCCAGCAGTTTCGCGGACACGAACTATGGCTACACCTTC.

The rearrangement uses TRBV5-1 and TRBJ2-1; TRBD2 might be the D (6 bases). The CDR3 length is 17 residues. V lost 5 bases and J 4 bases, leaving 22 bases between the germline ends. Germline V gene data show CDR1 as SGHRS and CDR2 as YFSETQ. Here the CDR3 DNA reads TGCGCCAGCAGACAAAGTGTGCCCGGGAGAGGTTACAATGAGCAGTTCTTC. This encodes CASRQSVPGRGYNEQFF.

The gene calls are TRBV7-2 and TRBJ2-7; 7 bases are a match to TRBD1. Trimming removed 5 bases from V and 2 bases from J; junction bases left unmatched: 9. The germline gives CDR1 SGHTA, CDR2 FQGNSA. The CDR3 spans 15 residues. This CDR3 is CASSKGTAAPYEQYF. The DNA of the CDR3 is TGTGCCAGCAGCAAGGGGACAGCAGCCCCCTACGAGCAGTACTTC. Using reference TRBV7-2 and TRBJ2-7 for the parts outside the CDR3, the full variable domain is GAGVSQSPSNKVTEKGKDVELRCDPISGHTALYWYRQSLGQGLEFLIYFQGNSAPDKSGLPSDRFSAERTGGSVSTLTIQRTQQEDSAVYLCASSKGTAAPYEQYFGPGTRLTVT.

The rearrangement links TRBV10-1 to TRBJ2-1, with 10 bases fitting TRBD2. This CDR3 has 19 residues. J lost 5 bases, V lost 2 bases, and 15 bases had no gene match. Germline CDR1 reads WNHNN; CDR2 reads SYGVQD (reference sequence). For the CDR3, the DNA is TGCGCCAGCAGTGAGGAGTCGGAGCGGGGGGGCCTTCCAAACAATGAGCAGTTCTTC. Protein: CASSEESERGGLPNNEQFF.

The V gene is TRBV10-3, the J gene TRBJ2-3; no definite D call. Trimming took 8 bases from V and 0 from J, leaving 6 bases between them. CDR1 and CDR2 (germline): ENHRY, SYGVKD. CDR3 length: 12 residues. This chain's CDR3 is CAIAASTDTQYF. CDR3 nucleotides: TGTGCCATCGCAGCTAGCACAGATACGCAGTATTTT.

This chain joins TRBV19 and TRBJ2-7; D is possibly TRBD2 (5 bases). The V gene lost 6 bases and the J gene lost 1 base, with 16 bases spanning the gap. Germline V gene sequence: CDR1 LNHDA, CDR2 SQIVND (reference sequence). The CDR3 is 15 amino acids. This CDR3 is CASSASGSRSYEQYF. DNA of the CDR3: TGTGCCAGTAGCGCAAGCGGATCCCGATCCTACGAGCAGTACTTC.

With regard to this clone: Other nucleotide sequences from this sample produce the same CDR3. The chain employs TRBV5-1 and TRBJ2-7; 9 bases agree with TRBD1. Germline lookup yields CDR1 SGHRS and CDR2 YFSETQ. With 3 bases clipped from V and 3 bases from J, the junction kept 1 base outside the gene matches. The length of the CDR3 is 13 residues. DNA of the CDR3: TGCGCCAGCAGCTCGGGACAGGGCTACGAGCAGTACTTC. It codes for CASSSGQGYEQYF.

This rearrangement joins TRBV25-1 to TRBJ2-5; tentatively, D is TRBD2 (6 bases). V dropped 8 bases and J dropped 3 bases, with 22 bases sitting between them. This CDR3 spans 16 amino acids. In germline, CDR1 is MGHDK, CDR2 SYGVNS. The CDR3 DNA follows: TGTGCCAGCCGTAAGGCGGGGTCTGCACCCGAAGAGACCCAGTACTTC. Its translation is CASRKAGSAPEETQYF.

The V and J genes are TRBV21-1 and TRBJ2-7; TRBD2, the table's D call, was not compared with the DNA. TRBV21-1 is a recognized pseudogene. The CDR3 spans 15 residues. The CDR3 loop is CASSQIDSPGGEQYF. In DNA, the CDR3 is TGTGCCAGCAGCCAAATAGACTCTCCCGGGGGCGAGCAGTACTTC.

This chain uses TRBV7-9 with TRBJ2-1, with TRBD2 identical over 8 bases. V was clipped by 3 bases and J by 4 bases; unmatched bases: 8. The V gene's germline CDR1 is SEHNR and CDR2 FQNEAQ (reference sequence). CDR3 length: 16 amino acids. DNA of the CDR3: TGTGCCAGCAGCTTTAGCAGGCCGGGAGGGTACAATGAGCAGTTCTTC. It encodes CASSFSRPGGYNEQFF.

The V and J genes are TRBV6-1 and TRBJ1-6; 7 nucleotides line up with TRBD1. The germline CDR1 and CDR2 sequences are MNHNS and SASEGT. CDR3 length: 13 residues. Losses at the gene ends were 10 bases for V and 9 bases for J; bases not matched to a gene: 9. The CDR3 coding sequence is TGTGCCACAGACAGGGAGAGTTTTTCACCCCTCCACTTT. Residues: CATDRESFSPLHF.

The genes are TRBV27 and TRBJ2-1, with D perhaps TRBD2 (6 bases). The ends were cut back, 5 bases at V and 3 bases at J, with 14 bases in the middle. The CDR3 loop spans 15 amino acids. CDR1 and CDR2 (germline): MNHEY, SMNVEV (reference sequence). CDR3 DNA sequence: TGTGCCAGCAGTGTCCTCCGGGACTTCTACAATGAGCAGTTCTTC. Its translation: CASSVLRDFYNEQFF.

A few counts support this clone. The V gene is TRBV25-1, the J gene TRBJ1-1, with 7 bases that match TRBD1. The length of the CDR3 is 14 residues. Germline-derived CDR1 and CDR2 are MGHDK and SYGVNS. V dropped 6 bases and J dropped 0; count of bases not matched to a gene: 4. The CDR3 DNA reads TGTGCCAGCAGACAGACAGGGATGAACACTGAAGCTTTCTTT. Protein sequence: CASRQTGMNTEAFF. The whole variable domain, filled in from reference TRBV25-1 and TRBJ1-1, reads EADIYQTPRYLVIGTGKKITLECSQTMGHDKMYWYQQDPGMELHLIHYSYGVNSTEKGDLSSESTVSRIRTEHFPLTLESARPSHTSQYLCASRQTGMNTEAFFGQGTRLTVV.

V gene TRBV7-3 combines with J gene TRBJ1-1; 9 nucleotides align to TRBD1. Trimming took 0 bases from V and 5 from J; bases not matched to a gene: 1. The CDR3 has 14 residues. The germline gives CDR1 SGHTA, CDR2 FQGTGA. CDR3 DNA sequence: TGTGCCAGCAGCTTAACGGACAGGGGTACTGAAGCTTTCTTT. This sequence encodes CASSLTDRGTEAFF.

The V gene is TRBV5-6, the J gene TRBJ2-2, with D perhaps assigned TRBD1 or TRBD2 (5 bases each). The V gene's germline CDR1 is SGHDT and CDR2 YYEEEE. V was clipped by 2 bases and J by 6 bases, with 20 bases between them. The CDR3 is made up of 17 amino acids. The CDR3 region is CASSFQVSGLGAGELFF. For the CDR3, the DNA is TGTGCCAGCAGCTTCCAGGTGTCTGGGCTGGGGGCCGGGGAGCTGTTTTTT.

V and J are TRBV14 and TRBJ2-7; TRBD1 matches at 9 bases. In germline, CDR1 is SGHDN, CDR2 FVKESK. The ends lost 5 bases at V and 3 bases at J; junction bases unmatched: 5. This CDR3 has 14 residues. CDR3 sequence (DNA): TGTGCCAGCAGCAACCGGGACAGGGTCTACGAGCAGTACTTC. It specifies CASSNRDRVYEQYF. The full variable domain, in which reference TRBV14 and TRBJ2-7 provide the parts outside the CDR3, is EAGVTQFPSHSVIEKGQTVTLRCDPISGHDNLYWYRRVMGKEIKFLLHFVKESKQDESGMPNNRFLAERTGGTYSTLKVQPAELEDSGVYFCASSNRDRVYEQYFGPGTRLTVT.